This T cell receptor beta chain was documented in a study of shared clonotypes between healthy human individuals (dated by TCRdb to about 2020). In the study overall: Three men and a couple of women, aged 18 to 49 years, made up the cohort. To estimate repertoire size and how much clonotypes are shared between individuals, the study performed deep sequencing of blood TCR repertoires from a few healthy adults. For each donor, CD4 naive and CD4 memory were each run on three plates, CD8 naive on two plates, and CD8 memory on one plate. Different laboratories and diverse techniques were used to prepare libraries and sequence TCR repertoires, to increase sequencing depth and limit assay-specific biases. Between about 0.94 and 8.9 billion PBMCs per donor were obtained by leukapheresis.

A remark on this clone: Its antigen is currently not known. Nothing much larger sits one base from this clone, and base qualities are not available.

Points the paper makes about the study in general: Based on pairwise subsampling, the degree of clonotype sharing among donors was expected to be affected by sequencing depth. Even with the large sequencing depth, rarefaction of the sorted-subset datasets indicated that sequencing was incomplete. The genetic and exposure-history diversity represented was limited by the small number of donors. Sampling was restricted to blood, and TCR repertoires in tissues likely differ from the TCR repertoires found in blood. Estimated clonotype richness was generally larger for naive than for memory subsets. Sharing across a handful of donors was observed for about 5% of naive CD4, 3% to 4% of naive CD8, about 2.3% of memory CD4, and around 0.42% of memory CD8 clonotypes. Higher generation probabilities were observed for clonotypes shared by all four sorted-subset donors than for non-shared clonotypes.

Clipping removes 6 bases from V and 7 bases from J, with 14 as the unmatched junction base count. The CDR1 and CDR2 encoded by the germline V gene are ENHRY and SYGVKD. From its cysteine to its phenylalanine, the CDR3 spans 15 amino acids. This entry keeps only the CDR3 DNA: 45 bases, framed from base 1. The donors were healthy, HIV-negative adults who had no recently reported acute infections or vaccinations. Only Caucasian adults living in Nashville, Tennessee, USA were represented among the donors. CD4+ T cells were enriched through magnetic negative selection, after which naive cells were positively selected on CD45RA and the remaining negative fraction served as the memory subset. Blood was obtained by leukapheresis, after which PBMCs were separated by Ficoll-Histopaque density gradient centrifugation and cryopreserved in liquid nitrogen vapor phase. Analytical flow cytometry was used to check the purity and quantity of every magnetically sorted T cell population. Genomic DNA was isolated from every sorted fraction and measured by UV absorbance on a Nanodrop 2000c.

Using the deep immunoSEQ assay, multiplex PCR amplified TCR CDR3 regions from genomic DNA. Genomic DNA extracted from each cell subset was distributed evenly over all wells of several immunoSEQ 96-well plates, and each plate served as one replicate. For sorted subsets, 150 to 250 ng genomic DNA, equal to 30,000 to 35,000 T cell genomes, was loaded into each replicate PCR. Purified libraries were measured with a Qubit 3.0 fluorometer, size-checked on a Bioanalyzer 2100, and measured again with the KAPA Library Quantification kit. Each immunoSEQ 96-well plate was sequenced on its own single-read 150-cycle Illumina NextSeq 550 flow cell. Regarding the original processing steps: Because the immunoSEQ output included only junctional sequences and no quality scores, the filtering could not be the same as the filtering used for full-length reads. To assign V/J genes and CDR3, sequences were annotated using PyIR, a Python wrapper for IgBLAST v1.9, with IMGT germline references. Reads with weak V/J assignments (E-value above 1e-6), missing CDR3, stop codons, out-of-frame junctions, or ambiguous translated residues were removed. A V3J clonotype was defined by an identical inferred V gene, J gene, and CDR3 amino acid sequence. To compute the percentage overlap between repertoires, the number of shared unique clonotypes was divided by the size of the smaller repertoire. Three approaches were used to assess repertoire richness: RTK rarefaction, the Chao1 estimator, and Recon v2.1 estimates of unobserved clonotypes. Generation probabilities were computed with OLGA for all TCRbeta clonotypes obtained by the gDNA method from four donors. The source is immuneACCESS, and TCRdb retained only in-frame sequences with V and J called. Part of the clones is not carried over; for the studies checked, unresolved V genes explain less than half of this, and the remainder is unexplained. V and J calls and clone size come straight from that table; D and trimming were deduced from the DNA. This sample is represented by 900,000 to 1,200,000 clones; around 78% of them were singletons. The ten biggest clones cover around 0.61% of the sample.

The chain employs TRBV10-3 and TRBJ2-7, and 8 junction bases match TRBD2. The sample consisted of memory CD4+ T cells from PBMCs. Reading the label with the study, this specimen's cell subset or site is: CD45RA-negative fraction. The TCR originated in a man between 18 and 29 years old in good health. Some clones in this sample may be carry-over from other donors' samples. The nucleotide sequence is TGTGCCATCAGAAATAGCGGGAAGGCGGGGGTTGAGCAGTACTTC. This codes for CAIRNSGKAGVEQYF.